The source of this TCR beta chain is a study of blood T cells in healthy people across ages. The CDR3 is made up of 14 amino acids. Germline V gene lookup returns CDR1 MGHDK and CDR2 SYGVNS. Through a sample-barcoded 5' primer and a J-beta primer mix, a second PCR was run for roughly 7 to 11 cycles. TCRdb passed the 5' RACE reads through MiXCR, listing each CDR3 protein once. The sample shows around 820,000 distinct CDR3 sequences, about 25% of them seen only once. Of note for this clonotype: Compared with germline, one end of the junction differs, possibly owing to a read error.

This sample also appeared in a second study, on T cells of mothers and their children.

The V call is TRBV25-1, the J call TRBJ1-2; TRBD1 aligns across 7 bases. This receptor was identified in a boy aged 10-17 years in good health. The sample was blood. The CDR3 spells CASSEMTGSYDYTF. Written as DNA, the CDR3 is TGTGCCAGCAGTGAAATGACAGGGAGCTATGACTACACCTTC.